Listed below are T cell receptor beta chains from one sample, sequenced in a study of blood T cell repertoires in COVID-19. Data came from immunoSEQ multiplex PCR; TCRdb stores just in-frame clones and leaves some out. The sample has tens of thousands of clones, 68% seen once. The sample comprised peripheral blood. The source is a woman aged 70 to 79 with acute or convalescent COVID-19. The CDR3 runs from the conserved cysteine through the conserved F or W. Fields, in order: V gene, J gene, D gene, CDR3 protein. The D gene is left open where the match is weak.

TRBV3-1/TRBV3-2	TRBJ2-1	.	CASSQAGQQGSYNEQFF
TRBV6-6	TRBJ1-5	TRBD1	CASRMGQGKGPQHF
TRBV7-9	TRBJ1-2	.	CASSNPNYGYTF
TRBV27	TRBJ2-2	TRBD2	CASSFETSFDTGELFF
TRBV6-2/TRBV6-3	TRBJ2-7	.	CASSYWEGGSYEQYF
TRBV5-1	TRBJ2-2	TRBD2	CASSIQGLAGGELFF
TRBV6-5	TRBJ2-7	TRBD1	CASRQQGGDEQYF
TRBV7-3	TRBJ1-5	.	CASSQSRDQPQHF
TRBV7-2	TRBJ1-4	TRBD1	CASSLVGQGAGDEKLFF
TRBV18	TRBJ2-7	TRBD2	CASSLAGRTYEQYF
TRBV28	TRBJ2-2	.	CASSPGSRSTGELFF
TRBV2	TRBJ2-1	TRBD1	CASREDRVNEQFF
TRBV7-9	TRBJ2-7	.	CASSLWGRSSYEQYF
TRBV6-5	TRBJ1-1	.	CASSHRDMNTEAFF
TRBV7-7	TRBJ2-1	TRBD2	CASSASGTRGNEQFF
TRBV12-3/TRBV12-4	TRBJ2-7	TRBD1	CASGLGQSLEQYF
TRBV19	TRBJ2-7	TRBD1	CASSIRRDRDYEQYF
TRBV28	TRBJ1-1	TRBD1	CASSLDRTYTEAFF
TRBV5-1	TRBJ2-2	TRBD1	CASSLEGGGTGELFF
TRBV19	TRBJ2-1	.	CASTPFGGNEQFF
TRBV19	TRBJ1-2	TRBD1	CARNLGQFHGYTF
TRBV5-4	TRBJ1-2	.	CASSPSPGFGYTF
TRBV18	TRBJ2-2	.	CASSQGNTGELFF
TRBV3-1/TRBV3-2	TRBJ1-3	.	CASSSPGHSLGNTIYF
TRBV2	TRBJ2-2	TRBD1	CASRASTGSSGELFF
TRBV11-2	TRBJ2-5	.	CASSHLRREVRETQYF
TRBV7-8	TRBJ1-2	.	CASSLASREGYTF
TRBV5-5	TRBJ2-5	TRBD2	CASRPSGRSETQYF
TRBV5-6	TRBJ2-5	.	CASSIIYQETQYF
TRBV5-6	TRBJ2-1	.	CASSLGRGNLYNEQFF
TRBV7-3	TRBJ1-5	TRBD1	CASSSDRGTPQHF
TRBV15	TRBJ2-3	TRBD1	CATSSRAGGAGDTQYF
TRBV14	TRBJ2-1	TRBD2	CASSQDGGGEQFF
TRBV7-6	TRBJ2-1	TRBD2	CASSHSGGLYNEQFF
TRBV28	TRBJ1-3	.	CATSSGSGNTIYF
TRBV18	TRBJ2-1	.	CASSPPSTNNEQFF
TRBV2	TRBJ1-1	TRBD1	CASSRDRDTEAFF